This TCR beta chain stems from a study of T-cell reconstitution after alpha-beta-depleted transplantation in children. The CDR3 totals 15 residues. Trimming stripped 5 bases from V and 2 bases from J, with 16 bases between. Looked up from germline, CDR1 is MNHEY and CDR2 is SMNVEV (reference sequence). This clonotype has more than one count but fewer than ten. Unique molecular identifiers were used in preparing the TCRbeta library. Using its own MiXCR run on the PCR reads, TCRdb lists one record per CDR3 protein. In the table there are around 700,000 distinct CDR3 sequences, 13% of which are singletons.

V is TRBV27 and J is TRBJ2-7; D possibly corresponds to TRBD2 (6 bases). The sample in question was PBMCs, obtained before TCRalphabeta/CD19-depleted stem cell transplant. The sequence was collected from a girl aged 2 to 10 with congenital amegakaryocytic thrombocytopenia, due to receive a stem cell transplant. CDR3 residues: CASSLGAGGAYEQYF. CDR3 DNA: TGTGCCAGCAGTCTCGGGGCAGGCGGGGCCTACGAGCAGTACTTC.